The sequence of this TCR beta chain was determined in a study of control samples from healthy donors and cancer patients. The assay was immunoSEQ multiplex PCR, and TCRdb's table has in-frame clones only and misses some. The sample consists of 390,000 or so clones, more than 80% of them appearing once. Specimen: PBMCs. The sequence was obtained from a man in his forties with head and neck cancer.

The CDR3 loop reads CASSLAGYSYNEQFF. DNA of the CDR3: TGTGCCAGCAGTTTAGCGGGGTACTCCTACAATGAGCAGTTCTTC. J is TRBJ2-1 and V is TRBV28; TRBD2 might be the D (6 bases). The CDR3 covers 15 residues. The V and J ends lost 2 bases and 0 bases respectively, with 8 bases between them. Looked up from germline, CDR1 is MDHEN and CDR2 is SYDVKM. The full variable domain, its missing parts supplied by reference TRBV28 and TRBJ2-1, is DVKVTQSSRYLVKRTGEKVFLECVQDMDHENMFWYRQDPGLGLRLIYFSYDVKMKEKGDIPEGYSVSREKKERFSLILESASTNQTSMYLCASSLAGYSYNEQFFGPGTRLTVL.